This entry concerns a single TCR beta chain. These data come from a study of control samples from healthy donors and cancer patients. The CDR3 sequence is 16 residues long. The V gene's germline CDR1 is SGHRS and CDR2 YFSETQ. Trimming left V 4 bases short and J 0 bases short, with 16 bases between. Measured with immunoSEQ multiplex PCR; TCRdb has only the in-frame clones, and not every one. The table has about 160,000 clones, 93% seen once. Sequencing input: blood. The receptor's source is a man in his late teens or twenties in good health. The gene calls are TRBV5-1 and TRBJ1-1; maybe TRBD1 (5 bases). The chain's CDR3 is CASSPKAAGMNTEAFF. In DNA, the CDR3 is TGCGCCAGCAGCCCGAAAGCGGCAGGGATGAACACTGAAGCTTTCTTT.